The 25 T cell receptor beta chains in this list originate from one sample, sequenced in a study of T-cell memory formation after mild COVID-19. TCRdb re-analysed the 5' RACE reads in MiXCR, keeping a single row per CDR3 protein. The sample lists 500,000 to 650,000 distinct CDR3 sequences, less than 25% occurring once. The sequenced sample was PBMCs or a T cell subset sorted from them (not recorded which). The source is an adult woman who had mild COVID-19 (a few samples of this study predate the infection). Cell type and time point are not known.

The chain couples TRBV7-9 to TRBJ1-1; D is perhaps TRBD1 (5 bases). Per the germline V gene, CDR1 is SEHNR and CDR2 is FQNEAQ (reference sequence). The CDR3 is 13 residues long. V dropped 7 bases and J dropped 1 base, with 10 bases sitting between them. The DNA of the CDR3 is TGTGCCAGCATCTGGGGCCCGAACACTGAAGCTTTCTTT. The encoded protein is CASIWGPNTEAFF.

This rearrangement joins TRBV12-3 or TRBV12-4 to TRBJ2-7; TRBD2 aligns across 8 bases. The CDR3 covers 14 residues. V shed 3 bases, J shed 2 bases, and the junction held 3 bases outside the gene matches. The CDR3 coding sequence is TGTGCCAGCAGTTTTCTAGCGGGTACCTACGAGCAGTACTTC. Translating it yields CASSFLAGTYEQYF.

The CDR3 sequence: CASSLIGREQYF. The CDR3 bases are TGTGCCAGCAGCTTAATAGGCCGCGAGCAGTACTTC. This sequence joins TRBV13 and TRBJ2-7; D is uncertain. CDR3 length equals 12 residues. Trimming pared 2 bases from V and 6 bases from J, leaving 8 bases between. Germline CDR1 and CDR2: PRHDT and FYEKMQ (reference sequence).

The chain carries TRBV12-3 or TRBV12-4 and TRBJ2-1, with 8 bases aligning to TRBD2. CDR3 length equals 17 residues. V gave up 5 bases and J gave up 9 bases; unmatched junction bases: 18. The CDR3: CASSLVSLGLDYGEQFF. CDR3 nucleotides: TGTGCCAGCAGTCTAGTCTCGTTGGGACTAGATTACGGTGAGCAGTTCTTC.

This clonotype appeared a few times. This rearrangement joins TRBV5-1 to TRBJ1-6, with D uncertain. The CDR3 loop spans 16 amino acids. Germline V gene data show CDR1 as SGHRS and CDR2 as YFSETQ. V lost 2 bases, J lost 7 bases, and 16 bases lay in between. The CDR3 loop is CASSFGGIGANSPLHF. The CDR3 bases are TGCGCCAGCAGCTTCGGAGGGATTGGAGCGAATTCACCCCTCCACTTT.

In its sample, this clonotype was seen a few times. The chain carries TRBV5-1 and TRBJ2-1, with 10 bases matching TRBD1. In germline, CDR1 is SGHRS, CDR2 YFSETQ. Losses at the gene ends were 6 bases for V and 7 bases for J; bases not matched to a gene: 7. The CDR3 contains 14 residues. CDR3 sequence reads: CASMTGTGVNEQFF. CDR3 coding DNA: TGCGCCAGCATGACCGGGACAGGGGTTAATGAGCAGTTCTTC.

This clonotype was found a few times. V is TRBV2 and J is TRBJ2-3, with 7 bases identical to TRBD2. V gave up 1 base and J gave up 0 bases; unmatched junction bases: 1. This CDR3 spans 15 amino acids. The V gene's germline CDR1 is SNHLY and CDR2 FYNNEI. CDR3 DNA: TGTGCCAGCAGTGAAGTTAGCGGGAGCACAGATACGCAGTATTTT. Amino acid sequence: CASSEVSGSTDTQYF.

The chain carries TRBV12-3 or TRBV12-4 and TRBJ1-1; maybe TRBD1 (5 bases). Trimming left V 3 bases short and J 7 bases short, with 12 bases between. CDR3 length: 13 residues. The chain's CDR3 is CASSFRRGGEAFF. CDR3 nucleotide sequence: TGTGCCAGCAGTTTCCGGAGGGGAGGTGAAGCTTTCTTT.

This chain links TRBV5-1 with TRBJ1-2, with D possibly TRBD1 on 5 matching bases. The CDR3 runs 14 residues. Deletions cut 0 bases from V and 8 bases from J, with 14 bases between. Looked up from germline, CDR1 is SGHRS and CDR2 is YFSETQ. The CDR3 here is CASSLVGRDGGYTF. CDR3 coding DNA: TGCGCCAGCAGCTTGGTAGGCAGGGATGGCGGCTACACCTTC. The full variable domain, completed using reference TRBV5-1 and TRBJ1-2, is KAGVTQTPRYLIKTRGQQVTLSCSPISGHRSVSWYQQTPGQGLQFLFEYFSETQRNKGNFPGRFSGRQFSNSRSEMNVSTLELGDSALYLCASSLVGRDGGYTFGSGTRLTVV.

This clonotype was counted between two and nine times. The chain is built from TRBV11-3 and TRBJ2-7; D possibly uses TRBD1 or TRBD2 (6 bases each). Germline V gives CDR1 SGHNT, CDR2 YENEEA. The CDR3 loop spans 16 amino acids. The germline V and J ends were trimmed by 5 bases and 2 bases, with 19 bases remaining between them. This chain's CDR3 is CASSPDYRVGPYEQYF. Written as DNA, the CDR3 is TGTGCCAGCAGCCCGGACTACAGGGTGGGACCCTACGAGCAGTACTTC. Filled out from reference TRBV11-3 and TRBJ2-7, the complete variable domain reads EAGVVQSPRYKIIEKKQPVAFWCNPISGHNTLYWYLQNLGQGPELLIRYENEEAVDDSQLPKDRFSAERLKGVDSTLKIQPAELGDSAVYLCASSPDYRVGPYEQYFGPGTRLTVT.

In its sample, this clonotype was seen a few times. The genes are TRBV7-2 and TRBJ2-7, with TRBD2 matching 12 bases. Germline CDR1 reads SGHTA; CDR2 reads FQGNSA. The CDR3 has 15 residues. The trim removed 5 bases at V and 6 bases at J, leaving 8 bases unmatched. CDR3 region: CASSRTSGTSGEQYF. The CDR3 coding sequence is TGTGCCAGCAGCCGGACTAGCGGGACCTCCGGCGAGCAGTACTTC.

V gene TRBV7-9 combines with J gene TRBJ2-7, with 9 nucleotides matching TRBD1. Trimming at V came to 1 base and at J to 1 base, leaving 5 bases not matched to a gene. The CDR3 length is 16 residues. The germline V gene has CDR1 SEHNR and CDR2 FQNEAQ (reference sequence). As DNA, the CDR3 is TGTGCCAGCAGCTTAGAGGACAGGGGATCGTCCTACGAGCAGTACTTC. Amino acid sequence: CASSLEDRGSSYEQYF. Full variable domain (missing parts from reference TRBV7-9 and TRBJ2-7): DTGVSQNPRHKITKRGQNVTFRCDPISEHNRLYWYRQTLGQGPEFLTYFQNEAQLEKSRLLSDRFSAERPKGSFSTLEIQRTEQGDSAMYLCASSLEDRGSSYEQYFGPGTRLTVT.

This clonotype was observed a handful of times. Here the CDR3 DNA reads TGTGCCAGCAGCTTCCCCCCGGTGGGGAGGAGGGCCTCGGAACCAGATACGCAGTATTTT. Protein sequence: CASSFPPVGRRASEPDTQYF. The chain links TRBV7-8 to TRBJ2-3; D may be TRBD2 (6 bases). Germline CDR1 SGHVS, CDR2 FQNEAQ. There are 20 residues in the CDR3. V was shortened by 3 bases and J by 4 bases, with 29 bases between the two germline ends.

The genes are TRBV12-3 or TRBV12-4 and TRBJ1-1; D remains ambiguous. This CDR3 has 13 residues. V lost 6 bases and J 8 bases, leaving 16 bases between the germline ends. CDR3 DNA sequence: TGTGCCAGCAGATACTCCGGGGTGGGGGAAGCTTTCTTT. Its translation: CASRYSGVGEAFF.

J is TRBJ2-5 and V is TRBV27; D tentatively fits TRBD1 or TRBD2 (5 bases each). CDR1 is MNHEY and CDR2 is SMNVEV in the germline V gene (reference sequence). The CDR3 extends over 16 amino acids. With 1 base removed from V and 5 bases from J, the gap between germline ends came to 17 bases. The CDR3 loop reads CASSLLGRVPGETQYF. CDR3 bases: TGTGCCAGCAGTTTATTGGGCAGGGTTCCGGGGGAGACCCAGTACTTC.

The genes are TRBV7-9 and TRBJ1-1; D might be TRBD1 (5 bases). The germline gives CDR1 SEHNR, CDR2 FQNEAQ (reference sequence). Trimming stripped 1 base from V and 7 bases from J, with 16 bases between. The CDR3 totals 15 residues. As DNA, the CDR3 is TGTGCCAGCAGCTTAGTCGGGACGGCATGGGTTGAAGCTTTCTTT. Translation gives CASSLVGTAWVEAFF.

The chain uses TRBV5-1 and TRBJ2-6, with D perhaps matching TRBD1 (5 bases). Germline CDR1 is SGHRS and CDR2 is YFSETQ. V lost 4 bases to trimming and J lost 4 bases, with 15 bases between them. This CDR3 is 16 amino acids long. Written as DNA, the CDR3 is TGCGCCAGCAGCGAGATGACAGCTGCGGGGGCCAACGTCCTGACTTTC. This translates into CASSEMTAAGANVLTF. Full variable domain (outside the CDR3, taken from reference TRBV5-1 and TRBJ2-6): KAGVTQTPRYLIKTRGQQVTLSCSPISGHRSVSWYQQTPGQGLQFLFEYFSETQRNKGNFPGRFSGRQFSNSRSEMNVSTLELGDSALYLCASSEMTAAGANVLTFGAGSRLTVL.

The rearrangement joins TRBV2 to TRBJ2-3; the match to TRBD2 covers 11 bases. The junction had 5 bases not matched to a gene; V was cut back by 5 bases and J by 1 base. CDR1 and CDR2 from the germline V gene are SNHLY and FYNNEI. The CDR3 is made up of 16 amino acids. CDR3 DNA: TGTGCCAGCAGTTTCCCGGGACTAGCGGGCACAGATACGCAGTATTTT. Encoded protein: CASSFPGLAGTDTQYF.

The rearrangement links TRBV5-1 to TRBJ1-1; unclear D gene. The germline V gene encodes CDR1 SGHRS and CDR2 YFSETQ. V lost 3 bases to trimming and J lost 1 base, with 10 bases between them. This CDR3 contains 14 residues. The CDR3 DNA sequence: TGCGCCAGCAGCTCTATCTCAGGGAACACTGAAGCTTTCTTT. Its translation: CASSSISGNTEAFF.

The V and J genes are TRBV6-6 and TRBJ1-2; D is uncertain. V dropped 5 bases and J dropped 5 bases, with 21 bases sitting between them. Germline CDR1 and CDR2: MNHNY and SVGAGI (reference sequence). The CDR3 extends over 16 amino acids. CDR3 in amino acids: CASSPKTAGEWYGYTF. The CDR3 coding sequence is TGTGCCAGCAGTCCTAAAACGGCCGGCGAATGGTATGGCTACACCTTC.

This clonotype has just a few counts. This sequence joins TRBV12-3 or TRBV12-4 and TRBJ1-6, with TRBD1 as a possible D gene (5 bases). Trimming shortened V by 6 bases and J by 14 bases, and 14 bases separated the two germline ends. This CDR3 comprises 12 residues. The DNA for the CDR3 is TGTGCCAGCAGCGCCTCCAGGGTGGCCCTCCACTTT. It codes for CASSASRVALHF.

This clonotype occurred a few times. The CDR3 DNA follows: TGCGCCAGCAGCCAAGAGGGACAGCCTAACTATGGCTACACCTTC. Protein product: CASSQEGQPNYGYTF. This sequence joins TRBV4-1 and TRBJ1-2, with 7 bases that match TRBD1. The germline V gene has CDR1 MGHRA and CDR2 YSYEKL. This CDR3 spans 15 amino acids. Trimming cost V 0 bases and J 0 bases; bases outside gene matches: 1.

This clonotype was counted between two and nine times. DNA for the CDR3: TGTGCCAGCAGCCAAGCGACATTGATGAACACTGAAGCTTTCTTT. This translates into CASSQATLMNTEAFF. The genes are TRBV3-1 and TRBJ1-1; unclear D gene. The germline gives CDR1 LGHDT, CDR2 YNNKEL (reference sequence). The germline V and J ends were trimmed by 1 base and 0 bases, with 9 bases remaining between them. The length of the CDR3 is 15 residues.

This clonotype has only a few counts. This chain connects TRBV7-9 to TRBJ1-5, with TRBD1 matching over 8 bases. The length of the CDR3 is 16 residues. Germline V gene sequence: CDR1 SEHNR, CDR2 FQNEAQ (reference sequence). The trim removed 4 bases at V and 2 bases at J, leaving 7 bases unmatched. The CDR3 protein is CASSSTGTGGNQPQHF. Written as DNA, the CDR3 is TGTGCCAGCAGCTCTACCGGGACAGGTGGCAATCAGCCCCAGCATTTT.

The V gene is TRBV7-9, the J gene TRBJ2-7, with 12 bases that match TRBD2. Trimming at V came to 5 bases and at J to 3 bases, leaving 8 bases not matched to a gene. This CDR3 has 16 amino acids. Germline CDR1 and CDR2: SEHNR and FQNEAQ (reference sequence). CDR3 DNA sequence: TGTGCCAGCAGCCCCTACCGGACTAGCGGGGACTACGAGCAGTACTTC. It translates to CASSPYRTSGDYEQYF.